The clone carrying this T cell receptor (beta chain) was recorded at least ten times. The data are from a study of tumor-infiltrating lymphocytes in oesophageal squamous cell carcinoma. With 0 bases removed from V and 8 bases from J, the gap between germline ends came to 14 bases. CDR3 length: 15 residues. Germline lookup yields CDR1 SGHRS and CDR2 YFSETQ. TCRdb re-analysed the PCR reads in MiXCR, keeping a single row per CDR3 protein. Among some 15,000 distinct CDR3 sequences listed, 44% were seen once. The source of this sequence is a female donor with esophageal squamous cell carcinoma. The chain is built from TRBV5-1 and TRBJ1-4; maybe TRBD1 (5 bases). The sequencing sample was made of blood. The CDR3 coding sequence is TGCGCCAGCAGCTTGGACAGGAGGAAAGAAGAAAAACTGTTTTTT. Protein: CASSLDRRKEEKLFF.